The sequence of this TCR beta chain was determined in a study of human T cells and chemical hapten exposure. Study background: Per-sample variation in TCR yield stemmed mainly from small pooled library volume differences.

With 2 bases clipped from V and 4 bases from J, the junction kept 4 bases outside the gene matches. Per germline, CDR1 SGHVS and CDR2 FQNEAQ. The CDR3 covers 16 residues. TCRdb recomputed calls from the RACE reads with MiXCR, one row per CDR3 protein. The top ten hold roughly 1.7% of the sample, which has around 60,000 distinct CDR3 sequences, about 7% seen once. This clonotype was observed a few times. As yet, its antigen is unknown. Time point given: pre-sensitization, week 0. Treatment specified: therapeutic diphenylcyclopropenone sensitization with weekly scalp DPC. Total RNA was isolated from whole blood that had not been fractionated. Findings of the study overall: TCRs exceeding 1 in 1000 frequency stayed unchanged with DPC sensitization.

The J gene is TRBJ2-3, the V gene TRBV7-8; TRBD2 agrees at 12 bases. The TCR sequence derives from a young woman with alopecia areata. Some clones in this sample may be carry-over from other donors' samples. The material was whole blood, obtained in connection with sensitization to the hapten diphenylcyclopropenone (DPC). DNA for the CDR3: TGTGCCAGCAGCTTACTAGCGGGGGGGCAGGCAGATACGCAGTATTTT. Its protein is CASSLLAGGQADTQYF.